A single sample is the source of the 12 T cell receptor beta chains below, sequenced in a study of spatial heterogeneity in lung cancer. Study-wide findings and caveats: Counts that tracked tumor mutation counts were those of expanded intratumoral alpha and beta TCRs.

MiXCR, applied by TCRdb to the 5' RACE reads, yields one record per CDR3 protein. The table shows about 100,000 distinct CDR3 sequences, with 3.5% to 5% occurring only once. The antigens of these receptors remain unknown. Time point given: sample taken at primary tumor resection. Sequencing was performed on lung tumor tissue, taken at surgery. The receptors come from a male donor with early-stage non-small cell lung cancer.

In this sample, this clonotype turned up many times. The V gene is TRBV3-1, the J gene TRBJ2-7; D unresolved. The V gene lost 1 base and the J gene lost 5 bases, with 6 bases spanning the gap. This CDR3 comprises 12 residues. Per germline, CDR1 LGHDT and CDR2 YNNKEL (reference sequence). The CDR3 nucleotides are TGTGCCAGCAGCCAAGGACGGGACGAGCAGTACTTC. Protein product: CASSQGRDEQYF.

The chain links TRBV10-3 to TRBJ2-5; the D is unclear. The CDR3 has 16 residues. Trimming removed 3 bases at V and 3 bases at J, with 17 bases between. Germline V gene lookup returns CDR1 ENHRY and CDR2 SYGVKD. Here the CDR3 reads CAISDPQSRPKETQYF. DNA for the CDR3: TGTGCCATCAGTGACCCCCAGTCCAGGCCAAAAGAGACCCAGTACTTC.

This clonotype was observed many times. J is TRBJ2-7 and V is TRBV14, with D possibly being TRBD1 (5 bases). The V end lost 2 bases, the J end lost 3 bases, and 11 bases lay between the germline ends. The CDR3 covers 14 residues. The germline V gene has CDR1 SGHDN and CDR2 FVKESK. CDR3 bases: TGTGCCAGCAGCCAAAAGGGGATTTTCTACGAGCAGTACTTC. Translated: CASSQKGIFYEQYF.

In this sample, this clonotype turned up many times. The chain carries TRBV28 and TRBJ1-5; D gene ambiguous. Germline loops: CDR1 MDHEN, CDR2 SYDVKM. This CDR3 is 12 amino acids long. Trimming removed 5 bases at V and 8 bases at J, with 10 bases between. This chain's CDR3 is CASSLVEEPQHF. CDR3 bases: TGTGCCAGCAGTCTAGTCGAGGAGCCCCAGCATTTT.

There are many counts of this clonotype. This chain connects TRBV10-3 to TRBJ1-6; no definite D call. Trimming stripped 8 bases from V and 1 base from J, with 15 bases between. From germline, CDR1 is ENHRY and CDR2 SYGVKD. The CDR3 is 16 residues long. This CDR3 reads CAIGTSRGSYNSPLHF. In DNA, the CDR3 is TGTGCCATCGGAACGAGTCGGGGTTCCTATAATTCACCCCTCCACTTT.

The sample holds a few counts of this clonotype. The rearrangement uses TRBV28 and TRBJ2-3; 14 bases align to TRBD2. CDR3 length: 17 amino acids. The ends lost 4 bases at V and 4 bases at J; junction bases unmatched: 7. Per the germline V gene, CDR1 is MDHEN and CDR2 is SYDVKM. CDR3 protein: CASSSRLAGGGADTQYF. CDR3 DNA sequence: TGTGCCAGCAGTTCGCGACTAGCGGGAGGGGGGGCAGATACGCAGTATTTT.

Many counts were recorded for this clonotype. The gene calls are TRBV6-1 and TRBJ1-5; no firm D call. Trimming took off 2 bases at V and 3 bases at J, with 11 bases between the two ends. Germline assignment: CDR1 MNHNS and CDR2 SASEGT. This CDR3 comprises 15 residues. The CDR3: CASSELGRFNQPQHF. In DNA, the CDR3 is TGTGCCAGCAGTGAATTGGGCAGATTCAATCAGCCCCAGCATTTT.

The chain has TRBV6-1 and TRBJ1-5; 8 nucleotides align to TRBD1. Germline assignment: CDR1 MNHNS and CDR2 SASEGT. J lost 7 bases, V lost 6 bases, and 8 bases had no gene match. The CDR3 length is 14 residues. For the CDR3, the DNA is TGTGCCAGCAGACTGGGACAGGATAACCAGCCCCAGCATTTT. Protein product: CASRLGQDNQPQHF.

This clonotype appeared many times. The genes are TRBV7-8 and TRBJ1-5; no firm D call. Germline V lookup: CDR1 SGHVS, CDR2 FQNEAQ. The V gene lost 8 bases and the J gene lost 4 bases, with 6 bases spanning the gap. This CDR3 is 11 amino acids long. This CDR3 is CASGSNQPQHF. The CDR3 DNA follows: TGTGCCAGCGGATCAAATCAGCCCCAGCATTTT.

This clonotype appeared many times. The genes are TRBV12-3 or TRBV12-4 and TRBJ1-4, with D unclear. CDR3 length equals 13 residues. Trimming removed 7 bases from V and 8 bases from J, with 14 bases in between. The CDR3 region is CASKLPGGEKLFF. Here the CDR3 DNA reads TGTGCCAGCAAACTCCCCGGTGGGGAAAAACTGTTTTTT.

This clonotype has at least ten counts. V and J are TRBV6-6 and TRBJ2-2; D is uncertain. CDR3 length: 15 residues. V was shortened by 3 bases and J by 0 bases, with 8 bases between the two germline ends. Germline CDR1 MNHNY, CDR2 SVGAGI (reference sequence). In DNA, the CDR3 is TGTGCCAGCAGTTATCCCGGACCGAACACCGGGGAGCTGTTTTTT. This translates into CASSYPGPNTGELFF.

This clonotype has at least ten counts. The gene calls are TRBV5-1 and TRBJ2-1; TRBD2 agrees at 9 bases. The V and J ends lost 5 bases and 8 bases, in that order; junction bases with no gene match: 5. Germline lookup yields CDR1 SGHRS and CDR2 YFSETQ. CDR3 length: 13 residues. The CDR3 DNA follows: TGCGCCAGCAGGGGACTAGCAGGCGATGAGCAGTTCTTC. Translating gives CASRGLAGDEQFF.